One sample yielded the 11 T cell receptor beta chains listed below, sequenced in a study of blood T cell repertoires in COVID-19. Using immunoSEQ multiplex PCR, the repertoire was profiled, and TCRdb retains in-frame clones only, with some absent. This table holds 68,000 or so clones, 60% to 85% found once. The sample comprised peripheral blood. These receptors were taken from a human donor in a cohort sampled during active COVID-19.

The genes are TRBV6-5 and TRBJ2-1; possible D gene TRBD1, 5 bases. V lost 11 bases and J lost 5, with 16 bases in between. Germline loops: CDR1 MNHEY, CDR2 SVGAGI. This CDR3 has 13 amino acids. CDR3: CASFGFRDNEQFF. In DNA, the CDR3 is TGTGCCTCCTTTGGGTTCAGGGACAATGAGCAGTTCTTC.

The rearrangement links TRBV6-1 to TRBJ2-7, with D tentatively TRBD1 (5 bases). Germline CDR1 is MNHNS and CDR2 is SASEGT. The CDR3 spans 13 residues. V was cut by 2 bases and J by 6 bases, with 11 bases left in between. The CDR3 here is CASSERQGTEQYF. The CDR3 bases are TGTGCCAGCAGTGAACGGCAGGGCACCGAGCAGTACTTC.

The CDR3 nucleotides read TGTGCCAGCAGTGATCGATGGGACAGGGGCGAGCAGTACTTC. It codes for CASSDRWDRGEQYF. The V and J genes are TRBV6-1 and TRBJ2-7; 10 nucleotides match TRBD1. Per the germline V gene, CDR1 is MNHNS and CDR2 is SASEGT. The length of the CDR3 is 14 residues. Losses at the gene ends were 3 bases for V and 6 bases for J; bases not matched to a gene: 5.

In its sample, this clone was seen a few times. The V call is TRBV9, the J call TRBJ1-6; TRBD1 aligns across 10 bases. Germline V gives CDR1 SGDLS, CDR2 YYNGEE. V trimming: 0 bases; J trimming: 10 bases; junction bases outside the gene matches: 10. The CDR3 totals 17 residues. The CDR3 coding sequence is TGTGCCAGCAGCGTAGTGAGACAGGGGGCAAGCGAATCACCCCTCCACTTT. It translates to CASSVVRQGASESPLHF.

The chain links TRBV6-2 or TRBV6-3 to TRBJ2-7, with TRBD2 matching 8 bases. With V trimmed by 6 bases and J by 3 bases, 10 bases remained unmatched. This CDR3 comprises 15 residues. The V gene's germline CDR1 is MNHEY and CDR2 SVGEGT. Here the CDR3 reads CASSGGGLGLYEQYF. The CDR3, as DNA: TGTGCCAGCAGCGGGGGGGGACTAGGCCTCTACGAGCAGTACTTC.

V gene TRBV19 combines with J gene TRBJ1-5, with a tentative D call TRBD1 (5 bases). Germline V lookup: CDR1 LNHDA, CDR2 SQIVND (reference sequence). This CDR3 contains 13 residues. V lost 5 bases and J lost 7, with 12 bases in between. The CDR3 sequence is CASSPGHPQPQHF. The CDR3, as DNA: TGTGCCAGTAGTCCCGGACATCCCCAGCCCCAGCATTTT.

V gene TRBV19 combines with J gene TRBJ1-5; 7 nucleotides line up with TRBD1. Germline V lookup: CDR1 LNHDA, CDR2 SQIVND (reference sequence). The CDR3 totals 16 residues. V shed 1 base and J 4 bases; nucleotides not matched to a gene: 7. CDR3 bases: TGTGCCAGTAGTATAGGCGGCAGGGGGAGGAATCAGCCCCAGCATTTT. Its protein is CASSIGGRGRNQPQHF.

This clone was seen a single time. This chain joins TRBV3-1 (or the pseudogene TRBV3-2) and TRBJ2-7, with 13 bases identical to TRBD2. V dropped 4 bases and J dropped 4; count of bases not matched to a gene: 4. In germline, CDR1 is LGHDT, CDR2 YNNKEL (reference sequence). CDR3 length: 15 amino acids. CDR3 in amino acids: CASSLETSGRYEQYF. The CDR3 DNA reads TGTGCCAGCAGCCTCGAGACTAGCGGGAGGTACGAGCAGTACTTC.

The chain couples TRBV7-2 to TRBJ1-2, with D uncertain. The V gene's germline CDR1 is SGHTA and CDR2 FQGNSA. The CDR3 consists of 15 residues. V lost 1 base and J 6 bases, leaving 15 bases between the germline ends. In nucleotides, the CDR3 is TGTGCCAGCAGCTTAGGTCACAGTACCAGGAATGGCTACACCTTC. It specifies CASSLGHSTRNGYTF.

The chain has TRBV7-9 and TRBJ2-1; 8 positions match TRBD2. The CDR3 has 18 amino acids. Germline lookup yields CDR1 SEHNR and CDR2 FQNEAQ (reference sequence). V lost 5 bases to trimming and J lost 4 bases; unmatched junction nucleotides: 16. The CDR3 loop reads CASSRATVTVAGYNEQFF. The CDR3 nucleotides read TGTGCCAGCAGCCGAGCTACTGTCACAGTAGCGGGGTACAATGAGCAGTTCTTC.

The chain couples TRBV19 to TRBJ2-3, with TRBD2 identical over 7 bases. Germline loops: CDR1 LNHDA, CDR2 SQIVND (reference sequence). V lost 5 bases to trimming and J lost 4 bases; unmatched junction nucleotides: 9. This CDR3 contains 15 residues. The CDR3 DNA follows: TGTGCCAGTAGTCCCCTAGCGGTAAGGGCAGATACGCAGTATTTT. This encodes CASSPLAVRADTQYF. The complete variable domain, with remaining parts taken from reference TRBV19 and TRBJ2-3, reads DGGITQSPKYLFRKEGQNVTLSCEQNLNHDAMYWYRQDPGQGLRLIYYSQIVNDFQKGDIAEGYSVSREKKESFPLTVTSAQKNPTAFYLCASSPLAVRADTQYFGPGTRLTVL.